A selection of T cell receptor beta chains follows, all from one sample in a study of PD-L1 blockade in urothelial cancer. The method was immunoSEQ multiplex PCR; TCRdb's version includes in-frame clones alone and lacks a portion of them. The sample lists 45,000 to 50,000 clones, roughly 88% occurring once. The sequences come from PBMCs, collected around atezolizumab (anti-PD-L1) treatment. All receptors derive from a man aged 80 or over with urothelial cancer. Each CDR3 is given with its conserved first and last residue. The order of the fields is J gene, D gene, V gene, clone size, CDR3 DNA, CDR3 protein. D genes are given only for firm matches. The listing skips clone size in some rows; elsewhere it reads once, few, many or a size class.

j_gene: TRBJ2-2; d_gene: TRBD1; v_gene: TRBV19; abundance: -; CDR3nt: TGTGCCAGTAGTATAGATCTTCATCCGGGACAGGGGTCGAGAAACACCGGGGAGCTGTTTTTT; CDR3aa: CASSIDLHPGQGSRNTGELFF
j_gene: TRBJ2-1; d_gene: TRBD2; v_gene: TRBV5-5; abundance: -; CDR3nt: TGTGCCAGCAGCTCAGCGGGGGGGGGCTACAATGAGCAGTTCTTC; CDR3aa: CASSSAGGGYNEQFF
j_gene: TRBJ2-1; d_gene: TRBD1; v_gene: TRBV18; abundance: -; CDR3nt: TGTGCCAGCTCACCGGACAGGGTCTCCTACAATGAGCAGTTCTTC; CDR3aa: CASSPDRVSYNEQFF
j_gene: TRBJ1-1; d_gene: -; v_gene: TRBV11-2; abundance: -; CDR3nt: TGTGCCAGCAGCTTGTCCGGGGGGAACACTGAAGCTTTCTTT; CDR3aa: CASSLSGGNTEAFF
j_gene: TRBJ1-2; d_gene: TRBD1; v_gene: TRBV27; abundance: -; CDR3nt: TGTGCCAGCAGTCCAACCGGACAGGAAGCTAACTATGGCTACACCTTC; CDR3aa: CASSPTGQEANYGYTF
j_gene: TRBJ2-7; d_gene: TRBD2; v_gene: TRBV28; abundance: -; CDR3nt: TGTGCCAGCAGTTCCCCAGCGGGAGGCCCTGGCGCTTTCTGGGAGCAGTACTTC; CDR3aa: CASSSPAGGPGAFWEQYF
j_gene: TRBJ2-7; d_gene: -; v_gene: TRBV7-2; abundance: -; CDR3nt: TGTGCCAGCAGCTTACGTCTGTCCGAGCAGTACTTC; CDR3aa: CASSLRLSEQYF
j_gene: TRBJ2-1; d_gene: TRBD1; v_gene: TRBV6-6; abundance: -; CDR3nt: TGTGCCAGCAGTTTGGACAGGGGGTCATACAATGAGCAGTTCTTC; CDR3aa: CASSLDRGSYNEQFF
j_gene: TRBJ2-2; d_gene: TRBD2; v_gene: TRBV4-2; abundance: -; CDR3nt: TGTGCCAGCAGCCTTCAAACGAGCGGGGTGAACACCGGGGAGCTGTTTTTT; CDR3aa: CASSLQTSGVNTGELFF
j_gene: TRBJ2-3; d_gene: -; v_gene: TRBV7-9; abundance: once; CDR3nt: TGTGCCAGCAGCACTAGAGAGGTGGGTTCTGGAGATACGCAGTATTTT; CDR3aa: CASSTREVGSGDTQYF
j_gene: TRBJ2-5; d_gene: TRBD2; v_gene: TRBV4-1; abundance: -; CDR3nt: TGCGCCAGCAGTCCAACTAGCGGGGTACAAGAGACCCAGTACTTC; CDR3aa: CASSPTSGVQETQYF
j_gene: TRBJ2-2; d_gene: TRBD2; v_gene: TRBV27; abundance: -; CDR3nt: TGTGCCAGCAGTTGGCGCGGGAGGGGTCACGGCGGGGAGCTGTTTTTT; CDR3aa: CASSWRGRGHGGELFF
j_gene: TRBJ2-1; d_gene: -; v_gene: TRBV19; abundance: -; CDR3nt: TGTGCCAGTAGTACTAATTTCCGGGTAGGCAATGAGCAGTTCTTC; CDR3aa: CASSTNFRVGNEQFF
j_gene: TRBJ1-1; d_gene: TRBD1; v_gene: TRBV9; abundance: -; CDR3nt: TGTGCCAGCAGCGGAGGGACAGGGAACACTGAAGCTTTCTTT; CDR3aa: CASSGGTGNTEAFF
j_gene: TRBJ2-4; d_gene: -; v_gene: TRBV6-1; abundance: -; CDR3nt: TGTGCCAGCAGTGACGCCCTCGGGGCCAAAAACATTCAGTACTTC; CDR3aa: CASSDALGAKNIQYF
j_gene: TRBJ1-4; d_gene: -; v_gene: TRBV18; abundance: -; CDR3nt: TGTGCCAGCTCAAGGGGGTTGAGTGAAAAACTGTTTTTT; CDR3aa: CASSRGLSEKLFF
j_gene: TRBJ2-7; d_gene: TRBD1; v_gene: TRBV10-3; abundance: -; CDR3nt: TGTGCCATCGACCCCGGGACAGGGGCCCACGAGCAGTACTTC; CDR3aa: CAIDPGTGAHEQYF
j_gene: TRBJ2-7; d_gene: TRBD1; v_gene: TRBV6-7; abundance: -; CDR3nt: TGTGCCAGCAGGGCGCTCGACAGGGGGTTAGAGGCCTACGAGCAGTACTTC; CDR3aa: CASRALDRGLEAYEQYF
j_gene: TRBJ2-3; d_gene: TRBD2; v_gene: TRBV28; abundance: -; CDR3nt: TGTGCCAGCAGTCTAGGGACTAGCGGGAGGCCGGGCACAGATACGCAGTATTTT; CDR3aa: CASSLGTSGRPGTDTQYF
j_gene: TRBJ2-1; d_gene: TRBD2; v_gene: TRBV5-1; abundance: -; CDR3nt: TGCGCCAGCAGCTTGAGGGTAGCGGGAGAGGGTGAGCAGTTCTTC; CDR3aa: CASSLRVAGEGEQFF
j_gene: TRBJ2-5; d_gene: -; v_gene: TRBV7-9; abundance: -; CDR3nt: TGTGCCAGCAGCTCTAAAGAGACCCAGTACTTC; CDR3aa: CASSSKETQYF
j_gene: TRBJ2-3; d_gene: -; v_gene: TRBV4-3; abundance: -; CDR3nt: TGCGCCAGCAGCTCGATGGGCCCGGGGAGTGGAACAGATACGCAGTATTTT; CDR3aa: CASSSMGPGSGTDTQYF
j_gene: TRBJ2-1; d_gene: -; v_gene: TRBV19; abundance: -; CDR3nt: TGTGCCAGTAGTATCCGGGTGGAGGATGAGCAGTTCTTC; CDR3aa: CASSIRVEDEQFF
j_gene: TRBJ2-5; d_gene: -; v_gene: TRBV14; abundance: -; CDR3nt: TGTGCCAGCAGCCAGGTTGGGAGGTACGAGACCCAGTACTTC; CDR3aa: CASSQVGRYETQYF
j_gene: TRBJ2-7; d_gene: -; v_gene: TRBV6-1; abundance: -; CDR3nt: TGTGCCAGCAGTGAGGGGGCAGGGGGGATCGAGCAGTACTTC; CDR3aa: CASSEGAGGIEQYF
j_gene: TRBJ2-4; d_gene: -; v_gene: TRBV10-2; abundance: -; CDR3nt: TGCGCCAGCAGTGAGCAGGGGTCCAAAAACATTCAGTACTTC; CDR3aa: CASSEQGSKNIQYF
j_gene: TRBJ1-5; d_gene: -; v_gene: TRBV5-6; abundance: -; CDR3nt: TGTGCCAGCAGCTTACGTGCCAGGGCCACCAATCAGCCCCAGCATTTT; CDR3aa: CASSLRARATNQPQHF
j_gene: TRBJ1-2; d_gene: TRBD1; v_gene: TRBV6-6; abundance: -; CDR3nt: TGTGCCAGCAGATTCCCCGGGACAGCAGCTAACTATGGCTACACCTTC; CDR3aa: CASRFPGTAANYGYTF
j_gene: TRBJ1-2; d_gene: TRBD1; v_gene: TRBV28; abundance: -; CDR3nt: TGTGCCAGCAGGTCGGGACAGACTAACTATGGCTACACCTTC; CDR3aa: CASRSGQTNYGYTF
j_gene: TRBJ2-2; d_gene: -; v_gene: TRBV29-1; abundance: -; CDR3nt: TGCAGCGTTGGTGAGGGCTACACCGGGGAGCTGTTTTTT; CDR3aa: CSVGEGYTGELFF
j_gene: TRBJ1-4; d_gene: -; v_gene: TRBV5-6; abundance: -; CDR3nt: TGTGCCAGCAGCCCAAGGACAGTTACTAATGAAAAACTGTTTTTT; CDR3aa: CASSPRTVTNEKLFF
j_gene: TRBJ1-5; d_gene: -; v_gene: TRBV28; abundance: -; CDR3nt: TGTGCCAGCAGTTTTATTCAGGGCTTGGTTCAGCCCCAGCATTTT; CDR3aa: CASSFIQGLVQPQHF
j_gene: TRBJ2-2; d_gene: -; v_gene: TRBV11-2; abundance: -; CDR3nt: TGTGCCAGCAACCCCAAGGCAGGGGCGAACACCGGGGAGCTGTTTTTT; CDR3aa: CASNPKAGANTGELFF
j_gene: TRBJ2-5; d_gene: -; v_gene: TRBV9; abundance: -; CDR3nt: TGTGCCAGCAGCGCCCGGTCGGAAGAGACCCAGTACTTC; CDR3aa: CASSARSEETQYF
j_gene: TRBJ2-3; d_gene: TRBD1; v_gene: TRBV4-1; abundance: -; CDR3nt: TGCGCCAGCAGCCACCACCCGGGACAGGGAAGCACAGATACGCAGTATTTT; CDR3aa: CASSHHPGQGSTDTQYF
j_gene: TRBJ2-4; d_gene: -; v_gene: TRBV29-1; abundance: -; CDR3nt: TGCAGCGGTAGCATAGGAAGTAGTATGGGCATTCAGTACTTC; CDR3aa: CSGSIGSSMGIQYF
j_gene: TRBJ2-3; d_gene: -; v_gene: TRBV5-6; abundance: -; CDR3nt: TGTGCCAGCAGCTTCCGGGATACGCAGTATTTT; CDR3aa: CASSFRDTQYF
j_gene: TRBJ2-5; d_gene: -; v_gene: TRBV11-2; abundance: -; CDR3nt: TGTGCCAGCAGCTTAGTTGTTCAGGCAGGACAAGAGACCCAGTACTTC; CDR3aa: CASSLVVQAGQETQYF
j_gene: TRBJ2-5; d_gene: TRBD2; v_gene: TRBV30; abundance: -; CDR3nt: TGTGCCTGGGGGTGGCCTAGCGGAGCCCAAGAGACCCAGTACTTC; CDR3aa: CAWGWPSGAQETQYF
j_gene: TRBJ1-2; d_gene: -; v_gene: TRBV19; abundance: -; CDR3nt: TGTGCCAGTAGACCTTCGGGGGGGCATGGCTACACCTTC; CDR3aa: CASRPSGGHGYTF
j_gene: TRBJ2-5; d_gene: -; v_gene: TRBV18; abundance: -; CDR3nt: TGTGCCAGCTCACCACCCGGGGAGGCCCAGTACTTC; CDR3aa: CASSPPGEAQYF
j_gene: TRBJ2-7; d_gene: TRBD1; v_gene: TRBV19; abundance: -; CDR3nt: TGTGCCAGTAGTATAGTCTGGGGACAGGGGGAAGAGTTC; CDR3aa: CASSIVWGQGEEF
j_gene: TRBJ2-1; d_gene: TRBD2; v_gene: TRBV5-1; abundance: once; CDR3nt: TGCGCCAGCAGCGACGGGACTAGCGGGCGGAAAGACCATGAGCAGTTCTTC; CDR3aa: CASSDGTSGRKDHEQFF
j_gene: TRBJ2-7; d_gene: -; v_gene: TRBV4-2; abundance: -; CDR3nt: TGTGCCAGCAGCCAAGATTGGACAGTCCTCTACGAGCAGTACTTC; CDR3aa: CASSQDWTVLYEQYF
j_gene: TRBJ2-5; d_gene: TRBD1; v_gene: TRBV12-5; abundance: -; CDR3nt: TGTGCTAGTGGCCGACAGGGAGAGACCCAGTACTTC; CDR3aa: CASGRQGETQYF
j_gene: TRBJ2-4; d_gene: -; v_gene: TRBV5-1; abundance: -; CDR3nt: TGCGCCAGCAGATTACAGGGTGGTGGGGCCAAAAACATTCAGTACTTC; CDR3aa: CASRLQGGGAKNIQYF
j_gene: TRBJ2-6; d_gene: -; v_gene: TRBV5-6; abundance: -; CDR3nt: TGTGCCAGCACCCGAGGGCTGGGTGGGGCCAACGTCCTGACTTTC; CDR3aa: CASTRGLGGANVLTF